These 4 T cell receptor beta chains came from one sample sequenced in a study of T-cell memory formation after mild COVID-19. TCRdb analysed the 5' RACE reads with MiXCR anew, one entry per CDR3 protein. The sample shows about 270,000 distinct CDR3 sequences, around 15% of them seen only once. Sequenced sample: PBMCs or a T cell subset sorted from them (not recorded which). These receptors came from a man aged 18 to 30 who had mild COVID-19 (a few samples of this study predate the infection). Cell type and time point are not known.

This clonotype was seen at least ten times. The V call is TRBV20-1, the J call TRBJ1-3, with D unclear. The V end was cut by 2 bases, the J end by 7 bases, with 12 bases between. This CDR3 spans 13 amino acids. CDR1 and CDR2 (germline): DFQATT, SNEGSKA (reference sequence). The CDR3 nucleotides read TGCAGTGCTAGAAAGTCAGAGGAGAACACCATATATTTT. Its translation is CSARKSEENTIYF.

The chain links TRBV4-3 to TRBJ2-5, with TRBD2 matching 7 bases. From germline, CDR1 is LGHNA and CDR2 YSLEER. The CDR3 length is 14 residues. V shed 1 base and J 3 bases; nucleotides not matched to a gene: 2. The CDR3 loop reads CASSQGAGEETQYF. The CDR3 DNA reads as TGCGCCAGCAGCCAAGGTGCGGGGGAAGAGACCCAGTACTTC.

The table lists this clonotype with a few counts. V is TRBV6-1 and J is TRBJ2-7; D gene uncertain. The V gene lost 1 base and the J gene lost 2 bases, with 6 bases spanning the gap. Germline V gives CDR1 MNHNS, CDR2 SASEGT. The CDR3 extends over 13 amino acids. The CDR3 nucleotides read TGTGCCAGCAGTGAAGGGCAGGCCTACGAGCAGTACTTC. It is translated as CASSEGQAYEQYF.

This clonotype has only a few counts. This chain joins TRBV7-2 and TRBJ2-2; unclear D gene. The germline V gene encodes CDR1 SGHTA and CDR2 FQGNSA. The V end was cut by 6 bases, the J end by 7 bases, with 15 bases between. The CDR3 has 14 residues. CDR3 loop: CASRSNRAVGELFF. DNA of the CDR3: TGTGCCAGCAGATCGAACAGAGCTGTCGGGGAGCTGTTTTTT.